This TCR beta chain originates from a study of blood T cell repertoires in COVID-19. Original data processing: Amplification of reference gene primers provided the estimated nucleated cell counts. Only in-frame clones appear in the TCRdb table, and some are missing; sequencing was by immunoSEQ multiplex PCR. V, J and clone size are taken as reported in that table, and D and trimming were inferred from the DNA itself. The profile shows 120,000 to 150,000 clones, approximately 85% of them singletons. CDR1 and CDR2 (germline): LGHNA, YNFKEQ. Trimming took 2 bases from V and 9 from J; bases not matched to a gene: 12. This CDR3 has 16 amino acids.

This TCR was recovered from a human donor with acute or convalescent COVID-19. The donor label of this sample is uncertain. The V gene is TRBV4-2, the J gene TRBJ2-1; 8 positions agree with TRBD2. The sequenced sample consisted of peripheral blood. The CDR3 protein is CASSQSYAGGLGEQFF. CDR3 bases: TGTGCCAGCAGCCAAAGTTACGCGGGGGGCCTGGGTGAGCAGTTCTTC.